This entry describes one T cell receptor (beta chain). It lacks a known antigen. Base quality data are lacking; no much larger clone is found one base away. Donors were healthy HIV-negative adults with no recently reported acute infections or vaccinations. All donors were Caucasian adults living in Nashville, Tennessee, USA. CD4+ T cells were enriched by magnetic negative selection; naive cells were then positively selected on CD45RA, and the negative fraction formed the memory subset. After blood collection by leukapheresis, PBMCs were isolated using Ficoll-Histopaque density gradient centrifugation and then cryopreserved in the vapor phase of liquid nitrogen. Analytical flow cytometry was used to check the purity and quantity of every magnetically sorted T cell population. Genomic DNA was isolated from each sorted fraction and quantified by UV absorbance on a Nanodrop 2000c. TCR CDR3 regions were amplified from genomic DNA by multiplex PCR using the deep immunoSEQ assay. Extracted genomic DNA from each cell subset was spread evenly across all wells of several immunoSEQ 96-well plates, with each plate serving as a replicate. Each replicate PCR for sorted subsets received about 210 ng genomic DNA, equal to tens of thousands of T cell genomes. Purified libraries were quantified with a Qubit 3.0 fluorometer, sized on a Bioanalyzer 2100, and re-quantified with the KAPA Library Quantification kit. Every immunoSEQ 96-well plate was sequenced on a separate single-read 150-cycle Illumina NextSeq 550 flow cell. The authors' pipeline ran thus. Because only junctional sequences without quality scores were contained in the immunoSEQ output, filtering matching that applied to full-length reads could not be performed. Sequences were annotated with PyIR, a Python wrapper for IgBLAST v1.9, and V/J genes and CDR3 were assigned using IMGT germline references. Reads were filtered out if the reads had weak V/J assignments (E-value above 1e-6), no CDR3, stop codons, out-of-frame junctions, or ambiguous translated residues. V3J clonotypes were defined as sequences sharing the same inferred V gene, J gene, and CDR3 amino acid sequence. To compute the percentage overlap between repertoires, the number of shared unique clonotypes was divided by the size of the smaller repertoire. Three approaches were used to assess repertoire richness: RTK rarefaction, the Chao1 estimator, and Recon v2.1 estimates of unobserved clonotypes. Generation probabilities were computed with OLGA for all TCRbeta clonotypes obtained by the gDNA method from several donors. Drawn from immuneACCESS, this table holds only the in-frame rearrangements with V and J called that TCRdb kept. Clones are partly lost; checked studies trace under half to an unresolved V gene and leave the rest unexplained. V and J calls and clone size are those listed in that table; D and trimming were worked out from the DNA. This sample gives some 1,600,000 clones in total; around 98% of them show up just once. Together, the top ten hold approximately 0.44% of the sample.

This sample is part of a study of shared clonotypes between healthy human individuals (dated by TCRdb to the early 2020s). In terms of the full investigation: Two women and a few men aged 18 to 49 years were included in the cohort. Per donor, three plates each were used for CD4 naive and CD4 memory, two for CD8 naive, and one for CD8 memory. To estimate repertoire size and how much clonotypes are shared between individuals, the study performed deep sequencing of blood TCR repertoires from a few healthy adults. Different laboratories and diverse techniques were used to prepare libraries and sequence TCR repertoires, to increase sequencing depth and limit assay-specific biases. Each donor's leukapheresis produced roughly between about 0.8 and 8.9 billion PBMCs. Overall study results and their limits: When a few donors were compared, the shared fraction of clonotypes was 5% to 6.5% for naive CD4, over 3% for naive CD8, about 2.4% for memory CD4, and 0.35% to 0.5% for memory CD8. Rarefaction of sorted-subset datasets indicated incomplete sequencing despite the large sequencing depth. Pairwise subsampling indicated that sequencing depth was expected to affect the degree of clonotype sharing among donors. Compared with non-shared clonotypes, clonotypes shared by all four sorted-subset donors had higher generation probabilities. Because the study included a small number of donors, the genetic and exposure-history diversity represented was limited. Sampling was limited to blood, and TCR repertoires in tissue likely differ from TCR repertoires in blood. Larger estimated clonotype richness was generally found for naive subsets than for memory subsets.

There are 12 amino acids in the CDR3, from cysteine to phenylalanine inclusive. The retained sequence is limited to the CDR3, 36 bases, with the frame set at the first base. The CDR1 and CDR2 encoded by the germline V gene are SGHDN and FVKESK. Relative to germline, V is 2 bases shorter and J is 8 bases shorter, with 8 bases between their ends. The sample comprised naive CD4+ T cells sorted from blood. In the paper's terms, the cell subset or site label means: CD45RA+ positively selected. This clonotype was obtained from a young man in good health. The chain uses TRBV14 and TRBJ2-3; D gene: possibly TRBD1, on 5 matching bases. The DNA sequence is TGTGCCAGCAGCCAACCTGGGGCTACGCAGTATTTT. Its amino acids are CASSQPGATQYF.